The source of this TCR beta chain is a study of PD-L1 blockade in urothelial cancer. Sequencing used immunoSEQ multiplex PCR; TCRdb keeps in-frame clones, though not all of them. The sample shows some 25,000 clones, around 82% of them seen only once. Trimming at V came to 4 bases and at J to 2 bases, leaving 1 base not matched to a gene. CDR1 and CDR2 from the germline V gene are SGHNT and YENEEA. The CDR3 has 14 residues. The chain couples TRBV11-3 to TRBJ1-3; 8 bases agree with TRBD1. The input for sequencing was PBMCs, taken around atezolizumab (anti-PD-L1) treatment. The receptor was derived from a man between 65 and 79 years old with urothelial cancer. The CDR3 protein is CASSSDRAGNTIYF. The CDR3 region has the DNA TGTGCCAGCAGCTCGGACAGGGCTGGAAACACCATATATTTT.